These 18 T cell receptor beta chains were sequenced from one sample in a study of blood T cell repertoires in COVID-19. Sequenced by immunoSEQ multiplex PCR; TCRdb stores in-frame clones only, minus some. The sample contains about 190,000 clones, under 90% of which appear only once. Sequences were obtained from peripheral blood. Every receptor here comes from a man aged 55 to 70 with acute or convalescent COVID-19.

The chain recombines TRBV19 with TRBJ1-5, with D tentatively TRBD1 (5 bases). The CDR3 totals 14 residues. Germline values: CDR1 LNHDA, CDR2 SQIVND (reference sequence). Trimming cost V 3 bases and J 4 bases, with 10 bases left between them. For the CDR3, the DNA is TGTGCCAGTAGTATTCCAGGGTATAATCAGCCCCAGCATTTT. Protein sequence: CASSIPGYNQPQHF.

V is TRBV5-8 and J is TRBJ2-2; TRBD2 agrees at 10 bases. V lost 5 bases to trimming and J lost 0 bases; unmatched junction nucleotides: 4. The CDR3 covers 16 residues. Looked up from germline, CDR1 is SGHTS and CDR2 is YDEGEE. DNA for the CDR3: TGTGCCAGCAGAGCCGGGACTAGCGCGAACACCGGGGAGCTGTTTTTT. As protein: CASRAGTSANTGELFF.

The chain employs TRBV29-1 and TRBJ1-1; TRBD1 might be the D (6 bases). The CDR3 runs to 14 residues. V was pared by 3 bases and J by 5 bases, with 16 bases between. CDR1 SQVTM and CDR2 ANQGSEA come from the germline V gene. The CDR3 sequence: CSVEGGAWWTEAFF. In DNA form, the CDR3 reads TGCAGCGTTGAGGGGGGGGCTTGGTGGACTGAAGCTTTCTTT.

This clone has more than one count but fewer than ten. The V call is TRBV30, the J call TRBJ2-7; 9 nucleotides line up with TRBD1. Trimming took 0 bases from V and 0 from J; bases not matched to a gene: 9. Germline CDR1 is GTSNPN and CDR2 is SVGIG (reference sequence). The CDR3 is 17 residues long. The CDR3 loop reads CAWSVRGTGRSSYEQYF. The CDR3 nucleotides are TGTGCCTGGAGTGTACGCGGGACAGGGAGGAGCTCCTACGAGCAGTACTTC.

V is TRBV5-5 and J is TRBJ2-7, with a possible D match to TRBD1 (6 bases). Germline loops: CDR1 SGHKS, CDR2 YYEKEE (reference sequence). This CDR3 has 14 amino acids. The V end was cut by 2 bases, the J end by 4 bases, with 13 bases between. Here the CDR3 reads CASSLSAGDYEQYF. CDR3 DNA sequence: TGTGCCAGCAGCTTATCTGCAGGGGATTACGAGCAGTACTTC.

The V gene is TRBV10-2, the J gene TRBJ2-1; 9 bases match TRBD2. There are 15 residues in the CDR3. From germline, CDR1 is WSHSY and CDR2 SAAADI. V lost 3 bases and J lost 8; bases outside the gene matches: 8. CDR3 nucleotide sequence: TGCGCCAGCAGTGAAGGGCTAGCGGGAATGTATGAGCAGTTCTTC. Translating gives CASSEGLAGMYEQFF.

This clone was detected only a few times. The V and J genes are TRBV27 and TRBJ1-5; D is ambiguous. Germline loops: CDR1 MNHEY, CDR2 SMNVEV (reference sequence). The CDR3 length is 12 residues. The ends were cut back, 3 bases at V and 3 bases at J, with 3 bases in the middle. The CDR3 sequence is CASSFLNQPQHF. For the CDR3, the DNA is TGTGCCAGCAGTTTTCTCAATCAGCCCCAGCATTTT.

The chain has TRBV6-2 or TRBV6-3 and TRBJ2-3; 9 bases are a match to TRBD2. CDR1 is MNHEY and CDR2 is SVGEGT in the germline V gene. Trimming removed 2 bases from V and 2 bases from J; junction bases left unmatched: 5. The CDR3 sequence is 16 residues long. The CDR3 bases are TGTGCCAGCAGTTACCCCAGCGGGGGGACCACAGATACGCAGTATTTT. Residues: CASSYPSGGTTDTQYF.

The gene calls are TRBV5-1 and TRBJ2-1, with 7 positions matching TRBD1. This CDR3 is built from 16 residues. The ends lost 2 bases at V and 8 bases at J; junction bases unmatched: 13. Germline V CDR1 and CDR2: SGHRS, YFSETQ. Written as DNA, the CDR3 is TGCGCCAGCAGCTTAGCCTTGAGACAGGGTGGGGATGAGCAGTTCTTC. Protein: CASSLALRQGGDEQFF.

The gene calls are TRBV4-1 and TRBJ1-4; D remains unclear. The V and J ends lost 2 bases and 4 bases respectively, with 8 bases between them. Germline V lookup: CDR1 MGHRA, CDR2 YSYEKL. The CDR3 loop spans 14 amino acids. Here the CDR3 DNA reads TGCGCCAGCAGCCAACCGAGGATTAATGAAAAACTGTTTTTT. Residues: CASSQPRINEKLFF.

The V gene is TRBV6-2 or TRBV6-3, the J gene TRBJ2-3; 10 bases match TRBD2. This CDR3 is built from 20 residues. J lost 1 base, V lost 0 bases, and 13 bases had no gene match. The germline gives CDR1 MNHEY, CDR2 SVGEGT. CDR3 nucleotide sequence: TGTGCCAGCAGTTACTCGACCAGCGGGGGGGAAGGGTACGGCACAGATACGCAGTATTTT. It is translated as CASSYSTSGGEGYGTDTQYF.

V and J are TRBV19 and TRBJ1-6, with 8 bases lining up with TRBD1. V lost 3 bases, J lost 6 bases, and 4 bases stayed unmatched. Germline-derived CDR1 and CDR2 are LNHDA and SQIVND (reference sequence). The CDR3 extends over 15 amino acids. In DNA form, the CDR3 reads TGTGCCAGTAGTATGGTCGGGACAGGTAATTCACCCCTCCACTTT. It is translated as CASSMVGTGNSPLHF.

This clone was seen just once. The chain uses TRBV7-9 and TRBJ1-2, with D perhaps TRBD1 (5 bases). Germline V gene data show CDR1 as SEHNR and CDR2 as FQNEAQ (reference sequence). The CDR3 totals 18 residues. With 2 bases removed from V and 0 bases from J, the gap between germline ends came to 19 bases. DNA of the CDR3: TGTGCCAGCAGCTTACCACAGGATTTAACTTTAGCTAACTATGGCTACACCTTC. Amino acid sequence: CASSLPQDLTLANYGYTF.

V usage is TRBV7-2 and J usage is TRBJ2-7; no reliable D call. Germline CDR1 and CDR2: SGHTA and FQGNSA. There are 11 residues in the CDR3. The V gene lost 1 base and the J gene lost 9 bases, with 7 bases spanning the gap. The CDR3 DNA follows: TGTGCCAGCAGCTTAGACGTGGCGCAGTACTTC. Protein: CASSLDVAQYF. The whole variable domain, remainder taken from reference TRBV7-2 and TRBJ2-7, is GAGVSQSPSNKVTEKGKDVELRCDPISGHTALYWYRQSLGQGLEFLIYFQGNSAPDKSGLPSDRFSAERTGGSVSTLTIQRTQQEDSAVYLCASSLDVAQYFGPGTRLTVT.

CDR3 amino acids: CASSPGIAGARTDTQYF. CDR3 in DNA: TGCGCCAGCAGCCCGGGAATAGCGGGAGCGCGCACAGATACGCAGTATTTT. V and J are TRBV5-1 and TRBJ2-3; 9 bases agree with TRBD2. This CDR3 is built from 17 residues. J was trimmed by 1 base and V by 4 bases; bases with no gene match: 10. Germline CDR1 and CDR2: SGHRS and YFSETQ.

J is TRBJ2-7 and V is TRBV6-5; 7 bases are shared with TRBD1. There are 15 residues in the CDR3. The V gene end was trimmed by 4 bases and the J gene end by 3 bases; junction bases not matched to a gene: 9. The germline V gene encodes CDR1 MNHEY and CDR2 SVGAGI. The DNA for the CDR3 is TGTGCCAGCAGTTCATTCCGGGACAGAAGCTACGAGCAGTACTTC. This encodes CASSSFRDRSYEQYF.

The chain couples TRBV7-3 to TRBJ2-6; TRBD2 agrees at 11 bases. The length of the CDR3 is 18 residues. Trimming cost V 1 base and J 2 bases; bases outside gene matches: 4. Germline V lookup: CDR1 SGHTA, CDR2 FQGTGA. CDR3 loop: CASSLSPGLAAGANVLTF. DNA for the CDR3: TGTGCCAGCAGCTTAAGTCCGGGACTAGCGGCTGGGGCCAACGTCCTGACTTTC.

The rearrangement joins TRBV21-1 to TRBJ1-3. TRBV21-1 is annotated as a pseudogene. CDR3 size: 16 residues. As DNA, the CDR3 is TGTGCCAGCAGCAATACCCGGGACCTCCCCGGGGGCACCATATATTTT. This codes for CASSNTRDLPGGTIYF.